This passage covers 25 T cell receptor beta chains from one sample sequenced in a study of early T cells in non-severe SARS-CoV-2 infection (dated by TCRdb to about 2021). Libraries were prepared through 5' RACE. The instrument was a NextSeq 500. In-frame beta chains were kept once TCRdb had trimmed the public reads at Q25 with fastp and called clones with MiXCR. A single entry per CDR3 protein holds the most common genes and DNA from its merged rows. The sample yields over 30,000 distinct CDR3 sequences; over 4.5% were counted once. The ten most abundant clones make up 13% to 15% of the sample. The sequenced sample was whole blood. These receptors all come from an adult who was a healthcare worker with PCR-confirmed SARS-CoV-2 infection or an uninfected control (not recorded which).

The chain joins TRBV6-1 to TRBJ2-6, with 7 bases lining up with TRBD2. CDR1 and CDR2 (germline): MNHNS, SASEGT. V dropped 3 bases and J dropped 6; count of bases not matched to a gene: 5. The CDR3 is made up of 15 amino acids. The CDR3 sequence: CASSDVGGAANVLTF. In DNA form, the CDR3 reads TGTGCCAGCAGTGATGTGGGAGGGGCGGCCAACGTCCTGACTTTC.

This clonotype was seen repeatedly, ten times or more. The rearrangement links TRBV29-1 to TRBJ2-1; possibly TRBD1 or TRBD2 for D (5 bases each). In germline, CDR1 is SQVTM, CDR2 ANQGSEA. The CDR3 runs to 11 residues. The CDR3 bases are TGCAGTCCCGGGACGGCCGATGAGCAGTTCTTC. It is translated as CSPGTADEQFF.

V and J are TRBV5-1 and TRBJ2-6; TRBD1 matches 7 bases. The germline gives CDR1 SGHRS, CDR2 YFSETQ. Trimming removed 3 bases from V and 0 bases from J; junction bases left unmatched: 6. CDR3 length: 17 residues. CDR3: CASSSGTADSGANVLTF. DNA for the CDR3: TGCGCCAGCAGCTCCGGGACAGCGGACTCTGGGGCCAACGTCCTGACTTTC.

This clonotype was seen at least ten times. This rearrangement joins TRBV4-3 to TRBJ2-7; D is unclear. The germline V and J ends were trimmed by 3 bases and 2 bases, with 17 bases remaining between them. This CDR3 has 16 residues. In germline, CDR1 is LGHNA, CDR2 YSLEER. Written as DNA, the CDR3 is TGCGCCAGCAGCCACCAATGGGGTTCTGGAGCCTACGAGCAGTACTTC. Residues: CASSHQWGSGAYEQYF.

This clonotype was detected many times. This sequence joins TRBV9 and TRBJ2-5; D is unresolved. This CDR3 region has 15 residues. Trimming pared 0 bases from V and 5 bases from J, leaving 14 bases between. In germline, CDR1 is SGDLS, CDR2 YYNGEE. Here the CDR3 reads CASSVDVGRAETQYF. CDR3 nucleotide sequence: TGTGCCAGCAGCGTAGATGTGGGAAGGGCCGAGACCCAGTACTTC.

This clonotype was seen only a few times. V usage is TRBV2 and J usage is TRBJ2-3; TRBD2 matches at 12 bases. Germline V gene sequence: CDR1 SNHLY, CDR2 FYNNEI. Trimming removed 4 bases from V and 2 bases from J; junction bases left unmatched: 4. The CDR3 contains 16 residues. The CDR3 is CASSVLAGGYTDTQYF. CDR3 sequence (DNA): TGTGCCAGCAGTGTACTAGCGGGGGGCTACACAGATACGCAGTATTTT. Full variable domain (remainder filled in from reference TRBV2 and TRBJ2-3): EPEVTQTPSHQVTQMGQEVILRCVPISNHLYFYWYRQILGQKVEFLVSFYNNEISEKSEIFDDQFSVERPDGSNFTLKIRSTKLEDSAMYFCASSVLAGGYTDTQYFGPGTRLTVL.

This clonotype occurred many times. This chain uses TRBV12-3 or TRBV12-4 with TRBJ1-3, with D unclear. The germline V and J ends were trimmed by 4 bases and 7 bases, with 5 bases remaining between them. This CDR3 has 11 residues. The chain's CDR3 is CASSSSNTIYF. The CDR3, as DNA: TGTGCCAGCAGTTCCTCGAACACCATATATTTT.

This clonotype has a count of ten or more. This chain connects TRBV5-5 to TRBJ1-1; no definite D call. The germline V gene encodes CDR1 SGHKS and CDR2 YYEKEE (reference sequence). Trimming took 4 bases from V and 2 from J, leaving 9 bases between them. The CDR3 is 13 residues long. CDR3 coding DNA: TGTGCCAGCAGCCGCGCCGAAAACACTGAAGCTTTCTTT. This codes for CASSRAENTEAFF.

This clonotype occurred many times. The chain recombines TRBV20-1 with TRBJ1-1; D might be TRBD1 (6 bases). There are 13 residues in the CDR3. Looked up from germline, CDR1 is DFQATT and CDR2 is SNEGSKA (reference sequence). The CDR3 reads CSPEGGGNTEAFF. CDR3 bases: TGCAGCCCCGAGGGAGGGGGGAACACTGAAGCTTTCTTT.

For the CDR3, the DNA is TGCGCCAGCAGCGTTGGGGGATCAACTAATGAAAAACTGTTTTTT. Amino acid sequence: CASSVGGSTNEKLFF. V usage is TRBV5-1 and J usage is TRBJ1-4, with D possibly TRBD1 on 5 matching bases. The V end lost 4 bases, the J end lost 0 bases, and 10 bases lay between the germline ends. Germline-derived CDR1 and CDR2 are SGHRS and YFSETQ. CDR3 size: 15 residues.

This clonotype was detected ten times or more. The CDR3, as DNA: TGCGCCAGCAGCTTGTTTTTGGAGAACACTGAAGCTTTCTTT. This gives the protein CASSLFLENTEAFF. The chain joins TRBV5-1 to TRBJ1-1; no clear D. Germline CDR1 and CDR2: SGHRS and YFSETQ. There are 14 residues in the CDR3. V lost 1 base and J lost 1, with 8 bases in between.

In this sample, this clonotype turned up a few times. The V and J genes are TRBV29-1 and TRBJ2-2, with D possibly TRBD2 on 5 matching bases. Trimming shortened V by 2 bases and J by 9 bases, and 13 bases separated the two germline ends. Germline V gene lookup returns CDR1 SQVTM and CDR2 ANQGSEA. The CDR3 runs to 13 residues. The CDR3 bases are TGCAGCGTTGAAAACCCGGGGAGTCGGGAGCTGTTTTTT. Translation gives CSVENPGSRELFF.

This clonotype was detected many times. The CDR3 is CASSRGGGGAYNEQFF. CDR3 sequence (DNA): TGTGCCAGCTCCCGGGGCGGCGGGGGGGCCTACAATGAGCAGTTCTTC. The V gene is TRBV2, the J gene TRBJ2-1; 9 nucleotides align to TRBD2. Germline-derived CDR1 and CDR2 are SNHLY and FYNNEI. Trimming cost V 8 bases and J 2 bases; bases outside gene matches: 10. The CDR3 totals 16 residues.

This clonotype has more than one count but fewer than ten. The V gene is TRBV7-9, the J gene TRBJ2-5; D gene ambiguous. The V and J ends lost 4 bases and 3 bases respectively, with 9 bases between them. This CDR3 has 13 amino acids. Germline V gene lookup returns CDR1 SEHNR and CDR2 FQNEAQ (reference sequence). CDR3 DNA sequence: TGTGCCAGCAGCTCCCTTGGAGAAGAGACCCAGTACTTC. Translation: CASSSLGEETQYF.

The rearrangement uses TRBV5-1 and TRBJ2-1; 7 bases are a match to TRBD1. J lost 4 bases, V lost 0 bases, and 4 bases had no gene match. Germline V gives CDR1 SGHRS, CDR2 YFSETQ. The CDR3 runs to 15 residues. The CDR3 is CASSLGTGVYNEQFF. The CDR3 DNA sequence: TGCGCCAGCAGCTTGGGGACAGGAGTATACAATGAGCAGTTCTTC.

This rearrangement joins TRBV7-2 to TRBJ2-1; weak D call: TRBD2 (5 bases). Germline values: CDR1 SGHTA, CDR2 FQGNSA. Trimming took 1 base from V and 7 from J, leaving 14 bases between them. The CDR3 contains 15 residues. The CDR3 bases are TGTGCCAGCAGCTTAGGAAGAGGGATCGTAAATGAGCAGTTCTTC. Protein sequence: CASSLGRGIVNEQFF. The full variable domain, rest sourced from reference TRBV7-2 and TRBJ2-1, is GAGVSQSPSNKVTEKGKDVELRCDPISGHTALYWYRQSLGQGLEFLIYFQGNSAPDKSGLPSDRFSAERTGGSVSTLTIQRTQQEDSAVYLCASSLGRGIVNEQFFGPGTRLTVL.

This clonotype has a count of ten or more. The genes are TRBV20-1 and TRBJ1-5; D gene ambiguous. The V gene's germline CDR1 is DFQATT and CDR2 SNEGSKA (reference sequence). The V and J ends lost 1 base and 4 bases respectively, with 5 bases between them. This CDR3 has 12 residues. This CDR3 is CSARAGNQPQHF. The CDR3 DNA is TGCAGTGCTAGAGCAGGTAATCAGCCCCAGCATTTT.

This clonotype was detected many times. The rearrangement joins TRBV25-1 to TRBJ1-4; TRBD1 is a possible D gene (6 bases). The V end lost 5 bases, the J end lost 8 bases, and 12 bases lay between the germline ends. Germline CDR1 is MGHDK and CDR2 is SYGVNS. The CDR3 is made up of 13 amino acids. This CDR3 reads CASSYRAGEKLFF. In DNA form, the CDR3 reads TGTGCCAGCAGTTACAGGGCTGGGGAAAAACTGTTTTTT.

The V call is TRBV21-1, the J call TRBJ2-7; the table's D gene call, TRBD1, was not cross checked with the DNA. TRBV21-1 is labeled a pseudogene. This CDR3 contains 13 residues. Here the CDR3 DNA reads TGTGCCAGCGGACAGGGGGATTACTACGAGCAGTACTTC. As protein: CASGQGDYYEQYF.

This clonotype appeared many times. The chain joins TRBV20-1 to TRBJ2-5, with 12 bases matching TRBD2. The CDR3 loop spans 14 amino acids. CDR1 DFQATT and CDR2 SNEGSKA come from the germline V gene (reference sequence). The V and J ends lost 3 bases and 2 bases, in that order; junction bases with no gene match: 1. CDR3 in DNA: TGCAGTGCTAGGGGGACTAGCGGGCAAGAGACCCAGTACTTC. This translates into CSARGTSGQETQYF.

The chain has TRBV14 and TRBJ2-7; D not certain. Between the trimmed V and J ends, which lost 0 bases and 4 bases, there was a span of 13 bases. Germline-derived CDR1 and CDR2 are SGHDN and FVKESK. The CDR3 has 15 amino acids. The CDR3 sequence is CASSQDRGAVYEQYF. The CDR3 bases are TGTGCCAGCAGCCAAGATAGAGGAGCCGTGTACGAGCAGTACTTC.

This clonotype was seen repeatedly, ten times or more. V and J are TRBV29-1 and TRBJ2-3; the D is unclear. The ends were cut back, 8 bases at V and 10 bases at J, with 19 bases in the middle. This CDR3 has 12 amino acids. Germline values: CDR1 SQVTM, CDR2 ANQGSEA. The CDR3 nucleotides read TGCAGCTCTGCCCCACTGACTCCTTCGCAGTATTTT. Protein sequence: CSSAPLTPSQYF.

This clonotype occurred many times. V gene TRBV19 combines with J gene TRBJ2-1; 10 bases are a match to TRBD2. Per germline, CDR1 LNHDA and CDR2 SQIVND (reference sequence). The CDR3 has 16 amino acids. J gave up 3 bases and V 5 bases, and 7 bases lay outside the gene matches. The CDR3, as DNA: TGTGCCAGTAGTGGCCCTAGCGGGGGCTACTACAATGAGCAGTTCTTC. Protein: CASSGPSGGYYNEQFF.

This clonotype was counted only a few times. The chain carries TRBV7-7 and TRBJ2-2; D is unclear. The CDR3 sequence is 14 residues long. The V end lost 6 bases, the J end lost 1 base, and 9 bases lay between the germline ends. Per germline, CDR1 SSHAT and CDR2 FNYEAQ (reference sequence). The CDR3 sequence: CASSSGRNTGELFF. The CDR3, as DNA: TGTGCCAGCAGTTCAGGACGGAACACCGGGGAGCTGTTTTTT.

The chain links TRBV6-6 to TRBJ1-6; 8 bases line up with TRBD1. Germline CDR1 is MNHNY and CDR2 is SVGAGI (reference sequence). The CDR3 consists of 16 residues. Trimming took 6 bases from V and 7 from J; bases not matched to a gene: 11. CDR3 sequence: CASRAGTGARNSPLHF. The CDR3 coding sequence is TGTGCCAGCAGGGCCGGGACAGGTGCGCGAAATTCACCCCTCCACTTT.